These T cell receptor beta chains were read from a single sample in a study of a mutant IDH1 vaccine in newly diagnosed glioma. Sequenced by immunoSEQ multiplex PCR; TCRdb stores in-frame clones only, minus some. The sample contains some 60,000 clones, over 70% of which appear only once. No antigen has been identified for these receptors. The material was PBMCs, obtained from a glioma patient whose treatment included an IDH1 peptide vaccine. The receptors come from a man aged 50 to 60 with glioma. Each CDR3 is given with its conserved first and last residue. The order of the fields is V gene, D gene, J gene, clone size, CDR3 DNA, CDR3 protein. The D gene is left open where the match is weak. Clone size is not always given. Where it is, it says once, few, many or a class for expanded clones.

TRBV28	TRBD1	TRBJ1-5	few	TGTGCCAGCAGTTTGCTCGGACAGGGCAGTAATCAGCCCCAGCATTTT	CASSLLGQGSNQPQHF
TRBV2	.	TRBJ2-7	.	TGTGCCAGCAGGAGGGGCCTTAACTACGAGCAGTACTTC	CASRRGLNYEQYF
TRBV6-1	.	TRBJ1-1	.	TGTGCCAGCAGCGACACCCGGGAAGCTTTCTTT	CASSDTREAFF
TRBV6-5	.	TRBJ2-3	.	TGTGCCAGCAGTTACGGTAGCCGACCCAACACAGATACGCAGTATTTT	CASSYGSRPNTDTQYF
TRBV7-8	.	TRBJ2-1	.	TGTGCCAGCAACAGGGCTTCAGCGGGGAGTTACAATGAGCAGTTCTTC	CASNRASAGSYNEQFF
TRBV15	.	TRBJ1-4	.	TGTGCCACCAGCAGAGATGCCCGGACTAATGAAAAACTGTTTTTT	CATSRDARTNEKLFF
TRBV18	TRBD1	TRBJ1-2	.	TGTGCCAGCTCACCAGAGACAGGGGAGAACTATGGCTACACCTTC	CASSPETGENYGYTF
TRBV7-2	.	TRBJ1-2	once	TGTGCCAGCAGCCCCCCCTGGGTCTATGGCTACACCTTC	CASSPPWVYGYTF
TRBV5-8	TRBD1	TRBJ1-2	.	TGTGCCAGCAGTCTGCAGGGGGCGAAGAGTGGCTACACCTTC	CASSLQGAKSGYTF
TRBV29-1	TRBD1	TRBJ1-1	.	TGCAGCGTCAATGCCAGCCCGACAGGGTTGTCTGAAGCTTTCTTT	CSVNASPTGLSEAFF
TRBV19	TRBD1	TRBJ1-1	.	TGTGCCAGTAGTACACCGGGACAGGTGATTATAACTGAAGCTTTCTTT	CASSTPGQVIITEAFF
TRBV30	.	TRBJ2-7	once	TGTGCCTGGAGTGTAACGGTGTACGAGCAGTACTTC	CAWSVTVYEQYF
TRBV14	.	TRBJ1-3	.	TGTGCCAGCAGCCAAGTGGGGGAGGACACCATATATTTT	CASSQVGEDTIYF
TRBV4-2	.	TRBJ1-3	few	TGTGCCAGCAGTTTCGGGAGGGACACCATATATTTT	CASSFGRDTIYF
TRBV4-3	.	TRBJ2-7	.	TGCGCCAGCAGCCCCTCAATTGTCTTTCCCTACGAGCAGTACTTC	CASSPSIVFPYEQYF
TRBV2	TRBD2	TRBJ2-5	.	TGTGCCAGCATGGCGGGAGCGGGGAAAGAGACCCAGTACTTC	CASMAGAGKETQYF
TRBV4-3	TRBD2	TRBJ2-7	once	TGCGCCAGCAGCCGCCGACTAGCGGGTAACTACGAGCAGTACTTC	CASSRRLAGNYEQYF
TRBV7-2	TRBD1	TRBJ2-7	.	TGTGCCAGCAGCCCCAGGCAGGGGGCCTCCTACGAGCAGTACTTC	CASSPRQGASYEQYF
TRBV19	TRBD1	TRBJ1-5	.	TGTGCCAGTAGTATCGGGGGACAGGGGCAAAAGGATCAGCCCCAGCATTTT	CASSIGGQGQKDQPQHF
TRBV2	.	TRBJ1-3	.	TGTGCCAGCACCCTCAACGATGGGGGAAACACCATATATTTT	CASTLNDGGNTIYF
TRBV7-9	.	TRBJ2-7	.	TGTGCCAGCAGCTTAGGGGAGAGTTCCCCCTACGAGCAGTACTTC	CASSLGESSPYEQYF
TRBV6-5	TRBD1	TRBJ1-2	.	TGTGCCAGCAGTCGGGACAGCACATCCTATGGCTACACCTTC	CASSRDSTSYGYTF
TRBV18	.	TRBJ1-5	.	TGTGCCAGCTCATCTACGGAGGGACCGTATAGCAATCAGCCCCAGCATTTT	CASSSTEGPYSNQPQHF
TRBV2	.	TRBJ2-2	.	TGTGCCAGCAGTGAAAGCGACACCGGGGAGCTGTTTTTT	CASSESDTGELFF
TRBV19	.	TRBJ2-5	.	TGTGCCAGTAAGGGGGGAGGGGACCAGTACTTC	CASKGGGDQYF
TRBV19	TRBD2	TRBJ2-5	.	TGTGCCAGTAGTAGGGCGGGGGGGCGAGAGACCCAGTACTTC	CASSRAGGRETQYF
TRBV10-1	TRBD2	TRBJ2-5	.	TGCGCCAGCAGTGAACCGGGGGGGGGAGAGACCCAGTACTTC	CASSEPGGGETQYF
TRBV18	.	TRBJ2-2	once	TGTGCCAGCTCACTCCCAACCCCAGGGTACACCGGGGAGCTGTTTTTT	CASSLPTPGYTGELFF
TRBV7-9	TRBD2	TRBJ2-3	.	TGTGCCAGCAGCTTAGGGCCAGCGGGGGGGAAAGATACGCAGTATTTT	CASSLGPAGGKDTQYF
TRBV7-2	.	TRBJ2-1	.	TGTGCCAGCAGCTTGCCTCCGTCCTACAATGAGCAGTTCTTC	CASSLPPSYNEQFF
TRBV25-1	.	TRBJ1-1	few	TGTGCCAGCAGTGATAGGGAAGGGCTGAACACTGAAGCTTTCTTT	CASSDREGLNTEAFF
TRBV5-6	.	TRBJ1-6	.	TGTGCCAGCAGCCTCCGGGGAAGGAATTCACCCCTCCACTTT	CASSLRGRNSPLHF
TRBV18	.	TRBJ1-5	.	TGTGCCAGCTCACCACTTGGGGGATCAAATCAGCCCCAGCATTTT	CASSPLGGSNQPQHF
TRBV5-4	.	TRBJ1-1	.	TGTGCCAGCAGCTTGGGGGGAATCATGAACACTGAAGCTTTCTTT	CASSLGGIMNTEAFF
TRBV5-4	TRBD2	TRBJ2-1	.	TGTGCCAGCAGCGACCGGACTAGCCGCAATGAGCAGTTCTTC	CASSDRTSRNEQFF
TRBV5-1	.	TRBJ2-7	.	TGCGCCAGCAGCTTGGATGGGAGCAGGAGCTACGAGCAGTACTTC	CASSLDGSRSYEQYF
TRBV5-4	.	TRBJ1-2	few	TGTGCCAGCAGCGGGATAGGGTATGACTATGGCTACACCTTC	CASSGIGYDYGYTF
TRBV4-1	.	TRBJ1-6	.	TGCGCCAGCAGCCAAGATTGGGGGACGGGGAATTCACCCCTCCACTTT	CASSQDWGTGNSPLHF
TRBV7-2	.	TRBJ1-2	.	TGTGCCAGCAGCTTAGGGGCGACAGCTACTAACTATGGCTACACCTTC	CASSLGATATNYGYTF
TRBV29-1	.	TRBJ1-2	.	TGCAGCGTTGCCCTGTCGAGGACATCCCCTTGCACCTTC	CSVALSRTSPCTF
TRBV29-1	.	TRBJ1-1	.	TGCAGCTTCGGGACTGTGAACACTGAAGCTTTCTTT	CSFGTVNTEAFF
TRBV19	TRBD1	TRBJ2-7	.	TGTGCCAGTAGTCGACAGGGGCCCTACGAGCAGTACTTC	CASSRQGPYEQYF